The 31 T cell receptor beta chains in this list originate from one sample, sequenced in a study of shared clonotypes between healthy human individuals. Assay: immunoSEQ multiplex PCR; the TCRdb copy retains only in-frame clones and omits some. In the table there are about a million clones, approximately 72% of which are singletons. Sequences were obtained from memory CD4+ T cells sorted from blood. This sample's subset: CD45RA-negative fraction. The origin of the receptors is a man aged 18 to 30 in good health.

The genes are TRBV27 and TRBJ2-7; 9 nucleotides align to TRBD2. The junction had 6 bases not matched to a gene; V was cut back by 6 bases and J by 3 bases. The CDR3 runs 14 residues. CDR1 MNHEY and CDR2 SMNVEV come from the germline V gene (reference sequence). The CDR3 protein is CASRNSGSLYEQYF. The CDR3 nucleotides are TGTGCCAGCAGAAATAGCGGGAGCCTCTACGAGCAGTACTTC.

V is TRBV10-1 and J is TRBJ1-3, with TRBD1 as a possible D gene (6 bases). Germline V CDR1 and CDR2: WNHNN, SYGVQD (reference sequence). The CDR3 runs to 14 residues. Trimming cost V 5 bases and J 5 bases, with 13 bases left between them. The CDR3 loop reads CASSPGHSRNTIYF. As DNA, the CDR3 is TGCGCCAGCAGTCCGGGACACTCAAGAAACACCATATATTTT.

CDR3 DNA: TGTGCCAGCAGTTACGGGCATTCACCCCTCCACTTT. This sequence encodes CASSYGHSPLHF. The chain employs TRBV6-5 and TRBJ1-6; no definite D call. Germline V gene data show CDR1 as MNHEY and CDR2 as SVGAGI. The CDR3 consists of 12 residues. V was cut by 2 bases and J by 8 bases, with 4 bases left in between.

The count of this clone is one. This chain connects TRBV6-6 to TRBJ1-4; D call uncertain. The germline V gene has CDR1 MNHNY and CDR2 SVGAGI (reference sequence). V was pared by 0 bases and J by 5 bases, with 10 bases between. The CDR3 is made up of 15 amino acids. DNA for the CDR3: TGTGCCAGCAGTTACTCTCTGGGTTTAAATGAAAAACTGTTTTTT. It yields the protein CASSYSLGLNEKLFF.

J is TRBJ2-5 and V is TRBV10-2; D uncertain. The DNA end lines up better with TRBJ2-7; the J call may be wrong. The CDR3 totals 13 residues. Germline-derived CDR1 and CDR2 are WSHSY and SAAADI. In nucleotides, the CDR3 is TGCGCCAGCAGTGTAGGCTCGACCTACGAGCAGTACTTC. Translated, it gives CASSVGSTYEQYF.

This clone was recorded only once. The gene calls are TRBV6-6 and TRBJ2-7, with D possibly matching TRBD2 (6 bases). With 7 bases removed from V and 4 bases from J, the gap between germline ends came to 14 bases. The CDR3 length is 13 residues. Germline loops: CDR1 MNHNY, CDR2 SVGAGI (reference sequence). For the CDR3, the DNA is TGTGCCAGCACTCCCTGGGGGGTATACGAGCAGTACTTC. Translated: CASTPWGVYEQYF.

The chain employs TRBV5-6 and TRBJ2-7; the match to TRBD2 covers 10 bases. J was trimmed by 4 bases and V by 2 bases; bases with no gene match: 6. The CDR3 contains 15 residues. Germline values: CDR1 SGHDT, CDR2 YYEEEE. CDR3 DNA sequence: TGTGCCAGCAGCTTCCCCGGACTAGCGGTGTACGAGCAGTACTTC. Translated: CASSFPGLAVYEQYF.

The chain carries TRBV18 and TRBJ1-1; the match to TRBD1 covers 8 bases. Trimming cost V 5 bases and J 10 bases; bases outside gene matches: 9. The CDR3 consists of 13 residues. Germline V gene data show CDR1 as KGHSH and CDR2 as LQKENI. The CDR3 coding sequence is TGTGCCAGCTCATTGGGGGTTGGACAGGGAGCTTTCTTT. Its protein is CASSLGVGQGAFF.

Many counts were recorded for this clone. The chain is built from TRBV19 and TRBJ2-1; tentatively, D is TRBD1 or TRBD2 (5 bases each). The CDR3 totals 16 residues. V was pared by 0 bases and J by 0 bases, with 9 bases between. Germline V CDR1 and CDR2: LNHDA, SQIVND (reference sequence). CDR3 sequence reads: CASSIERGISYNEQFF. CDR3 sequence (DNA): TGTGCCAGTAGTATAGAGAGGGGCATCTCCTACAATGAGCAGTTCTTC. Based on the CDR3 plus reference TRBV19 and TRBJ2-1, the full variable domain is DGGITQSPKYLFRKEGQNVTLSCEQNLNHDAMYWYRQDPGQGLRLIYYSQIVNDFQKGDIAEGYSVSREKKESFPLTVTSAQKNPTAFYLCASSIERGISYNEQFFGPGTRLTVL.

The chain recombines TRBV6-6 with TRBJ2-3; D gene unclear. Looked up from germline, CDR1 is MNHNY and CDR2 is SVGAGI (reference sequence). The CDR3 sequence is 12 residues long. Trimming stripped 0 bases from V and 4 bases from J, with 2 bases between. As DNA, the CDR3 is TGTGCCAGCAGTTACTCACCAGATACGCAGTATTTT. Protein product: CASSYSPDTQYF.

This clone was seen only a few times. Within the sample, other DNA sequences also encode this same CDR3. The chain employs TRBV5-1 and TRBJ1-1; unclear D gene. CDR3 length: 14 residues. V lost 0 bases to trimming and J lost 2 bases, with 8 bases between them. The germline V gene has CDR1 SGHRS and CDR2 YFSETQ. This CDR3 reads CASSLVVGNTEAFF. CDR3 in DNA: TGCGCCAGCAGCTTGGTAGTCGGCAACACTGAAGCTTTCTTT.

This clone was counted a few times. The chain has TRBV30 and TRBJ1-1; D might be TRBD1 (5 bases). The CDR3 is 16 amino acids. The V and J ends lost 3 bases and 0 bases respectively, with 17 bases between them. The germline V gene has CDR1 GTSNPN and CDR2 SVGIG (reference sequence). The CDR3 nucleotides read TGTGCCTGGAGAATCCTCAGGGAACCCTTGAACACTGAAGCTTTCTTT. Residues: CAWRILREPLNTEAFF.

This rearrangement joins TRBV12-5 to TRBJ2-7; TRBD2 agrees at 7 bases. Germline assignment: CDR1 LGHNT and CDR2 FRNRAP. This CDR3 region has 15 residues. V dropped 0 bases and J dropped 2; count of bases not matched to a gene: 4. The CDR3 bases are TGTGCTAGTGGTTTGGTATTCAGCGGGACCTACGAGCAGTACTTC. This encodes CASGLVFSGTYEQYF.

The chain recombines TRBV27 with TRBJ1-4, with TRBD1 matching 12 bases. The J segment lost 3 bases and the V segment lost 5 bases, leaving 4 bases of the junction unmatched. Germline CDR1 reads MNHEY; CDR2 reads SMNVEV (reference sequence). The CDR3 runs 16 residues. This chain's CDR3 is CASSRDRGLANEKLFF. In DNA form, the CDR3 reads TGTGCCAGCAGTAGGGACAGGGGGCTAGCTAATGAAAAACTGTTTTTT. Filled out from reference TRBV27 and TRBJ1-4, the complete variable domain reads EAQVTQNPRYLITVTGKKLTVTCSQNMNHEYMSWYRQDPGLGLRQIYYSMNVEVTDKGDVPEGYKVSRKEKRNFPLILESPSPNQTSLYFCASSRDRGLANEKLFFGSGTQLSVL.

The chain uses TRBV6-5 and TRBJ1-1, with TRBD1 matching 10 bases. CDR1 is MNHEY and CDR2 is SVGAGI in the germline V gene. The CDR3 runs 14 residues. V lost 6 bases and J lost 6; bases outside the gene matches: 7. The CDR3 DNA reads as TGTGCCAGCAGCCGACAGGGGGCGGTGGCTGAAGCTTTCTTT. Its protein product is CASSRQGAVAEAFF.

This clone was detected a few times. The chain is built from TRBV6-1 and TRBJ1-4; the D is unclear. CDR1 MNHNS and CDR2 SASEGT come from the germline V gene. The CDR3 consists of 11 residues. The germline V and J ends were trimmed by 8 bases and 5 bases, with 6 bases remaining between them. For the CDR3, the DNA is TGTGCCAGCTTAAGGAATGAAAAACTGTTTTTT. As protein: CASLRNEKLFF.

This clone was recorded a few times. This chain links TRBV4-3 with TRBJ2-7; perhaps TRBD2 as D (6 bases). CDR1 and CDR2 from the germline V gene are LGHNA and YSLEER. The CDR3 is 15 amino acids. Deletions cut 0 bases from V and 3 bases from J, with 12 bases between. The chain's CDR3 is CASSQDGTPGYEQYF. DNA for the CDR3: TGCGCCAGCAGCCAAGACGGGACTCCAGGCTACGAGCAGTACTTC.

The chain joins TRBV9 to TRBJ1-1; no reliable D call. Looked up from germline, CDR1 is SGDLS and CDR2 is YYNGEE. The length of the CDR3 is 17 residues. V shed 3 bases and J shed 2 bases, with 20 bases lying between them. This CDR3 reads CASSALGRAEVNTEAFF. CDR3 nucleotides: TGTGCCAGCAGCGCCTTGGGAAGGGCAGAAGTAAACACTGAAGCTTTCTTT.

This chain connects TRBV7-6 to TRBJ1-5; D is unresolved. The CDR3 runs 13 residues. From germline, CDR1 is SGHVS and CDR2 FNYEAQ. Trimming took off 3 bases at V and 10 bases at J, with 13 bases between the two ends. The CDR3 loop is CASSFQDQGPQHF. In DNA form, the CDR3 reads TGTGCCAGCAGCTTCCAGGACCAAGGACCCCAGCATTTT.

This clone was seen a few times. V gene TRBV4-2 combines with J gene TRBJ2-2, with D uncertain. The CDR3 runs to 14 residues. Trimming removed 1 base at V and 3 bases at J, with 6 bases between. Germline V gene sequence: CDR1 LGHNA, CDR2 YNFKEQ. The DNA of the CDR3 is TGTGCCAGCAGCCAAGCTCCGGACACCGGGGAGCTGTTTTTT. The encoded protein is CASSQAPDTGELFF.

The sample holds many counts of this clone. The CDR3 loop is CASSSGEVVDIQYF. The CDR3 DNA is TGTGCCAGCAGCTCGGGGGAGGTAGTAGACATTCAGTACTTC. The chain has TRBV5-4 and TRBJ2-4; a possible D gene is TRBD2 (6 bases). The V end lost 3 bases, the J end lost 8 bases, and 15 bases lay between the germline ends. CDR3 size: 14 residues. Germline loops: CDR1 SGHNT, CDR2 YYREEE (reference sequence).

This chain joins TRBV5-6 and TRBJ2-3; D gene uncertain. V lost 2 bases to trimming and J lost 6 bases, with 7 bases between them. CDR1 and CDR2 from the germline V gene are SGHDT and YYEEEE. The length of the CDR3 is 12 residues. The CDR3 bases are TGTGCCAGCAGCTTTCTAGGGGATACGCAGTATTTT. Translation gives CASSFLGDTQYF. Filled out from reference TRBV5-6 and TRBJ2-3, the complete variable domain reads DAGVTQSPTHLIKTRGQQVTLRCSPKSGHDTVSWYQQALGQGPQFIFQYYEEEERQRGNFPDRFSGHQFPNYSSELNVNALLLGDSALYLCASSFLGDTQYFGPGTRLTVL.

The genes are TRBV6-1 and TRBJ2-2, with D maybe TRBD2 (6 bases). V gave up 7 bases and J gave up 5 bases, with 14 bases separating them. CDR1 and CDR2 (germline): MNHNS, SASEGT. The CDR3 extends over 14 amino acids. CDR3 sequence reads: CASKSSAFTGELFF. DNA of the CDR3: TGTGCCAGCAAATCTAGCGCCTTTACCGGGGAGCTGTTTTTT.

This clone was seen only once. CDR3 sequence reads: CASSPDDRTGRDIQYF. The CDR3 nucleotides are TGTGCCAGCAGCCCTGACGATCGGACAGGTCGGGACATTCAGTACTTC. The rearrangement links TRBV12-1 to TRBJ2-4; the tabulated D call, TRBD1, remains unverified against the DNA. TRBV12-1 is a pseudogene locus. CDR3 length: 16 residues.

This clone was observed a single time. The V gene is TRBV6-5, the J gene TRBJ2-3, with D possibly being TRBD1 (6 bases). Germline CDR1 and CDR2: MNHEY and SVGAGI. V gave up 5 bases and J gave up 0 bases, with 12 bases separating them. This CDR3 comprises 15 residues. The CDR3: CASSKGQTSTDTQYF. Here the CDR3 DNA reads TGTGCCAGCAGTAAGGGACAAACCAGCACAGATACGCAGTATTTT.

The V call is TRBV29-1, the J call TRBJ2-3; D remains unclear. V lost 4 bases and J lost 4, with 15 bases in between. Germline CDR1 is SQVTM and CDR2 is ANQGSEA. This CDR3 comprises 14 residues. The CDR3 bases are TGCAGCGTTGTCCTTATGCTGGACGCAGATACGCAGTATTTT. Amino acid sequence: CSVVLMLDADTQYF.

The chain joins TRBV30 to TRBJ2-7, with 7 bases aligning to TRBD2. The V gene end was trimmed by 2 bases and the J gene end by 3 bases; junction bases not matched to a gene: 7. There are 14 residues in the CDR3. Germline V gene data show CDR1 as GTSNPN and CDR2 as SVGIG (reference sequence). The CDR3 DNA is TGTGCCTGGAGTAGAGGACTAGTGAGCTACGAGCAGTACTTC. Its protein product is CAWSRGLVSYEQYF.

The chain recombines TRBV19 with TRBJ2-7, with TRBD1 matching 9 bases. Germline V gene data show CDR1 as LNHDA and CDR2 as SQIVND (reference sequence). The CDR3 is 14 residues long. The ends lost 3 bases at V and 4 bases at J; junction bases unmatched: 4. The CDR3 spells CASSIGGQGYEQYF. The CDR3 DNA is TGTGCCAGTAGTATTGGAGGACAGGGGTACGAGCAGTACTTC.

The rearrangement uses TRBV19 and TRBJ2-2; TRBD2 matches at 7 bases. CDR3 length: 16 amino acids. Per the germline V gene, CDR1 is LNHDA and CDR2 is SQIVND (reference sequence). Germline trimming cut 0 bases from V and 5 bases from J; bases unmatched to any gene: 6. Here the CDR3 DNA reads TGTGCCAGTAGTATAGATCTACTAGCGTTTACCGGGGAGCTGTTTTTT. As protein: CASSIDLLAFTGELFF.

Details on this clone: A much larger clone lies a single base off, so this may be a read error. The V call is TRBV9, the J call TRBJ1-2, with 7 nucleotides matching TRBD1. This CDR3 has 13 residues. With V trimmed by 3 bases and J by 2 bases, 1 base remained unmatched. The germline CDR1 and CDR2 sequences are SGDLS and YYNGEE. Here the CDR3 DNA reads TGTGCCAGCAGCGAGGGACAGAACTATGGCTACACCTTC. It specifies CASSEGQNYGYTF. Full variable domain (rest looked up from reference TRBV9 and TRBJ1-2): DSGVTQTPKHLITATGQRVTLRCSPRSGDLSVYWYQQSLDQGLQFLIQYYNGEERAKGNILERFSAQQFPDLHSELNLSSLELGDSALYFCASSEGQNYGYTFGSGTRLTVV.

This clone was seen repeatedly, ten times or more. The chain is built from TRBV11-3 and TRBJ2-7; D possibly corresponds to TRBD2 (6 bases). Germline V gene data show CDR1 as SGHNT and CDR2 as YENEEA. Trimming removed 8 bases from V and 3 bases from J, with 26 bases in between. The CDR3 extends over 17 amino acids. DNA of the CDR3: TGTGCCAGCGGATTGGAGGGGACGCGGGACCTGGTCTACGAGCAGTACTTC. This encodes CASGLEGTRDLVYEQYF. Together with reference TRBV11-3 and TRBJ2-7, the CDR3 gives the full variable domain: EAGVVQSPRYKIIEKKQPVAFWCNPISGHNTLYWYLQNLGQGPELLIRYENEEAVDDSQLPKDRFSAERLKGVDSTLKIQPAELGDSAVYLCASGLEGTRDLVYEQYFGPGTRLTVT.